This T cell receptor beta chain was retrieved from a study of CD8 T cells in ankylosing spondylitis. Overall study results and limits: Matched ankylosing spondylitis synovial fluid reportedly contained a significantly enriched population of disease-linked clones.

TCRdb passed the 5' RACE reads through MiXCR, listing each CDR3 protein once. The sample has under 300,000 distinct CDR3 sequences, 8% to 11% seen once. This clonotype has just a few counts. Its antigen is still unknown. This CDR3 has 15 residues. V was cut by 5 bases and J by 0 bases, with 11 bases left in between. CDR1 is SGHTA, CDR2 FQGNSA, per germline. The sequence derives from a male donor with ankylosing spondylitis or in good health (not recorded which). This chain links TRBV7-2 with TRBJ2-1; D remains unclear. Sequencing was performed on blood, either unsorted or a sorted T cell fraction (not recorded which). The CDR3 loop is CASSPGESSYNEQFF. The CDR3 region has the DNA TGTGCCAGCAGCCCCGGCGAGAGCTCCTACAATGAGCAGTTCTTC.